This paragraph reports one T cell receptor beta chain. The sample originates from a study of cytomegalovirus exposure and HLA in healthy donors. PCR employed 60 Vbeta and 13 Jbeta primers. Measured with immunoSEQ multiplex PCR; TCRdb has only the in-frame clones, and not every one. This sample has over 85,000 clones, with less than 80% found just once. The germline gives CDR1 SGHKS, CDR2 YYEKEE (reference sequence). This CDR3 is 16 amino acids long. V was pared by 4 bases and J by 4 bases, with 12 bases of the junction left unmatched. The source is a man between 35 and 55 years old in good health and CMV-seronegative. The material sequenced was PBMCs. This chain connects TRBV5-5 to TRBJ2-3; 7 positions match TRBD2. This chain's CDR3 is CASSLSTTRGADTQYF. The DNA of the CDR3 is TGTGCCAGCAGCCTATCGACCACCCGGGGGGCAGATACGCAGTATTTT.